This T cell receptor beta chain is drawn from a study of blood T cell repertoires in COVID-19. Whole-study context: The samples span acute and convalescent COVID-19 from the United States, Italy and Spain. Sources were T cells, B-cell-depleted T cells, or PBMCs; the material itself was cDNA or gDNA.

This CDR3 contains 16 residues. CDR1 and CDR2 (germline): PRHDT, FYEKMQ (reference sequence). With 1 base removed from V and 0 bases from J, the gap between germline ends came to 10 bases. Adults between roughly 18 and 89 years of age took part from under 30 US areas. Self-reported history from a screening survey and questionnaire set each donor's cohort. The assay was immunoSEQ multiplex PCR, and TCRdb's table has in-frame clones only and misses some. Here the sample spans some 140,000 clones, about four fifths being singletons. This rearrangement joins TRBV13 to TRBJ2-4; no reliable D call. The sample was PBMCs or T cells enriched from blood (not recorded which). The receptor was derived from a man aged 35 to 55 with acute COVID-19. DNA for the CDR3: TGTGCCAGCAGCTTAGTGGGCGAATTAGCCAAAAACATTCAGTACTTC. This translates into CASSLVGELAKNIQYF.